Many counts were recorded for the clone carrying this T cell receptor (beta chain). The target antigen is unknown. This entry is derived from a study of T cells in Graves' hyperthyroidism and ophthalmopathy. As for the study in general: The blood sample was taken at first diagnosis, before treatment began. Overall study findings and caveats: Ophthalmopathy onset followed model prediction by a median approximately 7 months.

A Clinical Activity Score of at least 3, a NOSPECS grade of at least 4 and a duration under 3 months were recorded in the ophthalmopathy patients. Thyroid ultrasound and orbital computed tomography, with clinical symptoms and serum thyroxine and TRAb, informed diagnoses. Amplification yielded TCR beta CDR3 regions, with RNA transcripts as the source. The HTBI primer set served for first-round RT-PCR of the TCR CDR3. A single record per CDR3 protein comes from TCRdb applying MiXCR to the multiplex PCR reads. The table shows more than 300,000 distinct CDR3 sequences, with 18% occurring only once. The length of the CDR3 is 21 residues. Germline lookup yields CDR1 MNHNS and CDR2 SASEGT. The V and J ends lost 8 bases and 4 bases, in that order; junction bases with no gene match: 27.

The sequence was collected from a man younger than 30 with Graves' ophthalmopathy. Sequences were obtained from blood. The rearrangement links TRBV6-1 to TRBJ2-1, with 9 bases identical to TRBD1. As DNA, the CDR3 is TGTGCCAGCCGAGGACCGACGGGACAGGGAAAAGTATTGCATTTATACAATGAGCAGTTCTTC. This gives the protein CASRGPTGQGKVLHLYNEQFF.